One sample yielded the 8 T cell receptor beta chains listed below, sequenced in a study of radiotherapy plus CTLA-4 blockade in lung cancer. The assay was immunoSEQ multiplex PCR, and TCRdb's table has in-frame clones only and misses some. The sample has tens of thousands of clones, roughly four fifths seen once. The sample was peripheral blood, taken from a patient treated with radiotherapy plus ipilimumab. The receptors were sampled from a human donor with non-small cell lung cancer who had stable disease on radiotherapy plus ipilimumab.

The chain uses TRBV7-2 and TRBJ2-7; D call uncertain. Trimming stripped 5 bases from V and 5 bases from J, with 13 bases between. The CDR3 is 13 residues long. Germline CDR1 is SGHTA and CDR2 is FQGNSA. DNA of the CDR3: TGTGCCAGCAGCCATATTAGCAGCGACGAGCAGTACTTC. Translation: CASSHISSDEQYF.

V is TRBV27 and J is TRBJ2-3; 8 positions match TRBD1. CDR3 length: 15 residues. The V segment lost 7 bases and the J segment 0 bases; nucleotides outside the gene matches: 6. Germline assignment: CDR1 MNHEY and CDR2 SMNVEV (reference sequence). The DNA for the CDR3 is TGTGCCAGCAACTCGGACAGGGACAGCACAGATACGCAGTATTTT. Protein: CASNSDRDSTDTQYF.

In this sample, this clone turned up once. The chain employs TRBV6-1 and TRBJ2-1; D possibly corresponds to TRBD2 (5 bases). CDR1 and CDR2 (germline): MNHNS, SASEGT. The V gene lost 1 base and the J gene lost 11 bases, with 12 bases spanning the gap. CDR3 length: 13 amino acids. Written as DNA, the CDR3 is TGTGCCAGCAGTGAAGGGAGGAGCGGCAAGCAGTTCTTC. The encoded protein is CASSEGRSGKQFF.

CDR3 sequence (DNA): TGTGCCAGCAGCTTTAGATCCCCAACTAATGAAAAACTGTTTTTT. It translates to CASSFRSPTNEKLFF. The rearrangement uses TRBV5-6 and TRBJ1-4, with unresolved D. The CDR3 is 15 residues long. Trimming took off 2 bases at V and 0 bases at J, with 8 bases between the two ends. Germline assignment: CDR1 SGHDT and CDR2 YYEEEE.

The chain couples TRBV10-1 to TRBJ2-2, with 7 positions matching TRBD1. The CDR3 has 15 residues. V gave up 8 bases and J gave up 1 base; unmatched junction bases: 7. Per germline, CDR1 WNHNN and CDR2 SYGVQD (reference sequence). CDR3 sequence: CASGPGTENTGELFF. The DNA for the CDR3 is TGCGCCAGCGGTCCGGGGACAGAGAACACCGGGGAGCTGTTTTTT.

This clone was counted once. The chain combines TRBV13 with TRBJ1-1, with D perhaps matching TRBD1 (6 bases). V lost 4 bases, J lost 0 bases, and 12 bases lay in between. The length of the CDR3 is 15 residues. Germline V lookup: CDR1 PRHDT, CDR2 FYEKMQ (reference sequence). The chain's CDR3 is CASSWNRALNTEAFF. CDR3 DNA: TGTGCCAGCAGCTGGAACAGGGCCCTGAACACTGAAGCTTTCTTT. Together with reference TRBV13 and TRBJ1-1, the CDR3 gives the full variable domain: AAGVIQSPRHLIKEKRETATLKCYPIPRHDTVYWYQQGPGQDPQFLISFYEKMQSDKGSIPDRFSAQQFSDYHSELNMSSLELGDSALYFCASSWNRALNTEAFFGQGTRLTVV.

This chain connects TRBV19 to TRBJ2-3, with a weak D call TRBD1 (6 bases). The CDR3 runs 15 residues. V dropped 6 bases and J dropped 4 bases, with 17 bases sitting between them. From germline, CDR1 is LNHDA and CDR2 SQIVND (reference sequence). In nucleotides, the CDR3 is TGTGCCAGTAGAACCTCCAGGGGATGGTCAGATACGCAGTATTTT. Amino acids: CASRTSRGWSDTQYF.

The J gene is TRBJ2-1, the V gene TRBV4-1; 13 bases match TRBD2. From germline, CDR1 is MGHRA and CDR2 YSYEKL. The CDR3 totals 17 residues. The V segment lost 3 bases and the J segment 6 bases; nucleotides outside the gene matches: 8. The CDR3: CASSQRTSGSFINEQFF. CDR3 nucleotides: TGCGCCAGCAGCCAGAGGACTAGCGGGAGTTTCATCAATGAGCAGTTCTTC.